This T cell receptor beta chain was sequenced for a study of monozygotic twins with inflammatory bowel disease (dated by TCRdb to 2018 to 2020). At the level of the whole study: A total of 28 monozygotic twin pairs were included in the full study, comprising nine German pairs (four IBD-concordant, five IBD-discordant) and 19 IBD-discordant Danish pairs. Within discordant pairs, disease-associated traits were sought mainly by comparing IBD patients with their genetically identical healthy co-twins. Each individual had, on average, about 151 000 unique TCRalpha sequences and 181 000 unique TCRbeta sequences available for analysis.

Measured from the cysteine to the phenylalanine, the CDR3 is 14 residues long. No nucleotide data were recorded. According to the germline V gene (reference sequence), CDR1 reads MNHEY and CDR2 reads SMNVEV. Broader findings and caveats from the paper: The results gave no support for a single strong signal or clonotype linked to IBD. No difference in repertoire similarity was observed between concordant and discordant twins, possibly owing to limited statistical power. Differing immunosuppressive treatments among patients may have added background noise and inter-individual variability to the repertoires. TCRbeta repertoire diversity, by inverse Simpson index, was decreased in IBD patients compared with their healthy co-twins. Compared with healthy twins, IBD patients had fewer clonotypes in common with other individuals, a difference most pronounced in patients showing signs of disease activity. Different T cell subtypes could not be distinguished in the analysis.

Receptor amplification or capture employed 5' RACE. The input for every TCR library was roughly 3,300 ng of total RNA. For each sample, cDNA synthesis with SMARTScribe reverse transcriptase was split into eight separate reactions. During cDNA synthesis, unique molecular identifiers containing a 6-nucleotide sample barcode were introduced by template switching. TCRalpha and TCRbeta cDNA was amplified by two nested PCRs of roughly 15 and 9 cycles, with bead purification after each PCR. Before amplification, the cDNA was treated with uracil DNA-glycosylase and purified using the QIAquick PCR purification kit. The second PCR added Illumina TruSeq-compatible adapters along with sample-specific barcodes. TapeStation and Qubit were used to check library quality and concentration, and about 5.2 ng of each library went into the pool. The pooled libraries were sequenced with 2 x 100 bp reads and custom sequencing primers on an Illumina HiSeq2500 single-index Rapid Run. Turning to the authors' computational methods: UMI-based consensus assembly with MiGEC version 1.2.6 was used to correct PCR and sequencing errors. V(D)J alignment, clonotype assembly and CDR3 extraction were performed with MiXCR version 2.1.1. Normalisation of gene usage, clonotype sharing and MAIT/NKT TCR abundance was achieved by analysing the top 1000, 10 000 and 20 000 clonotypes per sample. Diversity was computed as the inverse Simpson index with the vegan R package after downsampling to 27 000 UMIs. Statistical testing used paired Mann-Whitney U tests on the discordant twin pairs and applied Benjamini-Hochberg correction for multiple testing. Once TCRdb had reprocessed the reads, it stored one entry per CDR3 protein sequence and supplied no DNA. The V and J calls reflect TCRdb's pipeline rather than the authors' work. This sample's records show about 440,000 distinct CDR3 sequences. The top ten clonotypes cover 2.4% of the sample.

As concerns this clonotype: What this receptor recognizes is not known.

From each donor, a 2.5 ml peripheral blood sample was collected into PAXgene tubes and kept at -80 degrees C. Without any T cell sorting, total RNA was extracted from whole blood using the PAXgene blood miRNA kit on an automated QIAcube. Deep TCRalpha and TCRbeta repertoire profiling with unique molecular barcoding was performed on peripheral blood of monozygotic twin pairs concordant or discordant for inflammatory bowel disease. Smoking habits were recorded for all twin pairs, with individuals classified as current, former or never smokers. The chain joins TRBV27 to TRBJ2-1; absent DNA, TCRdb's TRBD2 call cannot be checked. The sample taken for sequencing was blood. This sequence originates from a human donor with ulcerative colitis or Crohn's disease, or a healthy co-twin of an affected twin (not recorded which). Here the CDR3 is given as CASKLAGGPNEQFF.